The 8 T cell receptor beta chains reported below all come from one sample, sequenced in a study of T cells after yellow fever vaccination. TCRdb recomputed calls from the 5' RACE reads with MiXCR, one row per CDR3 protein. The table includes roughly 170,000 distinct CDR3 sequences, 9.3% detected once. The sample consisted of CD8+ T cells sorted from PBMCs, taken 45 days after the yellow fever booster vaccination. These TCRs come from a man aged 18 to 30 who received the YFV17D yellow fever vaccine.

This clonotype was counted at least ten times. The J gene is TRBJ2-1, the V gene TRBV5-1; D call uncertain. The CDR3 is made up of 16 amino acids. V was trimmed by 4 bases and J by 10 bases, leaving 24 bases between them. In germline, CDR1 is SGHRS, CDR2 YFSETQ. The CDR3 loop reads CASSPPLDLGFREQFF. As DNA, the CDR3 is TGCGCCAGCAGCCCCCCCCTAGATTTAGGTTTCAGGGAGCAGTTCTTC.

V is TRBV25-1 and J is TRBJ1-2; D is uncertain. This CDR3 is 11 amino acids long. Trimming cost V 1 base and J 7 bases, with 4 bases left between them. Germline CDR1 is MGHDK and CDR2 is SYGVNS. The CDR3 sequence is CASSESGGYTF. The DNA for the CDR3 is TGTGCCAGCAGTGAATCGGGTGGCTACACCTTC.

CDR3 nucleotide sequence: TGTGCCAGCAGCTTGGCCATTGGGCGGGGTAGCACAGATACGCAGTATTTT. Translation gives CASSLAIGRGSTDTQYF. The gene calls are TRBV5-8 and TRBJ2-3; TRBD2 might be the D (6 bases). Looked up from germline, CDR1 is SGHTS and CDR2 is YDEGEE. CDR3 length equals 17 residues. V was shortened by 0 bases and J by 0 bases, with 14 bases between the two germline ends.

This clonotype has only one observation. The rearrangement links TRBV5-6 to TRBJ2-7; the match to TRBD2 covers 7 bases. The V and J ends lost 4 bases and 3 bases, in that order; junction bases with no gene match: 13. This CDR3 comprises 16 residues. Per the germline V gene, CDR1 is SGHDT and CDR2 is YYEEEE. CDR3 in amino acids: CASSASSERGHYEQYF. CDR3 nucleotides: TGTGCCAGCAGCGCCTCGTCTGAGCGGGGCCACTACGAGCAGTACTTC.

The sample holds a few counts of this clonotype. The chain recombines TRBV6-5 with TRBJ2-5; the D is unclear. CDR1 and CDR2 (germline): MNHEY, SVGAGI. The V and J ends lost 1 base and 2 bases respectively, with 11 bases between them. This CDR3 is 15 amino acids long. CDR3 protein: CASSYFEAEQETQYF. CDR3 coding DNA: TGTGCCAGCAGTTACTTCGAGGCAGAACAAGAGACCCAGTACTTC.

This sequence joins TRBV6-5 and TRBJ1-4, with no clear D. Trimming cost V 4 bases and J 8 bases, with 20 bases left between them. Germline V CDR1 and CDR2: MNHEY, SVGAGI. The CDR3 has 16 amino acids. In DNA form, the CDR3 reads TGTGCCAGCAGTTCCCTCGGTGGTTTTTGGGAGGAAAAACTGTTTTTT. This codes for CASSSLGGFWEEKLFF.

A few counts support this clonotype. This chain connects TRBV7-8 to TRBJ2-2; no firm D call. Per germline, CDR1 SGHVS and CDR2 FQNEAQ. Trimming took 5 bases from V and 4 from J, leaving 11 bases between them. The CDR3 runs to 14 residues. CDR3 sequence reads: CASSPHTGTGELFF. CDR3 coding DNA: TGTGCCAGCAGCCCACATACGGGCACCGGGGAGCTGTTTTTT.

This clonotype was found a few times. V gene TRBV4-3 combines with J gene TRBJ2-3; 8 bases are a match to TRBD2. Per germline, CDR1 LGHNA and CDR2 YSLEER. This CDR3 is built from 15 residues. J gave up 2 bases and V 4 bases, and 5 bases lay outside the gene matches. As DNA, the CDR3 is TGCGCCAGCAGCCCGGGACTAGAGGCCACAGATACGCAGTATTTT. It encodes CASSPGLEATDTQYF.